Below, 3 T cell receptor beta chains from the same sample are listed, as sequenced in a study of regulatory T cells in long-lasting Graves disease. Relying on iRepertoire HTBI primers and Arm-PCR of CDR3 regions, the team built TCR beta libraries. MiXCR, run by TCRdb on the multiplex PCR reads, gives a single entry per CDR3 protein. Among 530,000 or so distinct CDR3 sequences listed, around 15% were seen once. Time point meaning: newly diagnosed GD, antithyroid drugs for less than 3 months. With RNA extracted from PBMCs as input, the TCR library was made. The same specimen was also included in a second study, on T cells in Graves' hyperthyroidism and ophthalmopathy.

The input for sequencing was peripheral blood mononuclear cells (PBMCs), taken at new diagnosis, from a patient treated with antithyroid drugs. These receptors came from a young man with Graves disease.

This clonotype was recorded a few times. The junction shows a germline mismatch at one end, possibly a read error. The chain carries TRBV6-1 and TRBJ2-3; possibly TRBD1 for D (6 bases). CDR3 length equals 15 residues. The germline CDR1 and CDR2 sequences are MNHNS and SASEGT. The CDR3 reads CASRTPTGPGETRYF. In nucleotides, the CDR3 is TGTGCCAGCAGAACTCCGACAGGTCCCGGGGAGACCCGGTACTTC.

This clonotype was counted many times. This chain connects TRBV7-8 to TRBJ2-2, with D tentatively TRBD2 (5 bases). The germline V and J ends were trimmed by 1 base and 2 bases, with 8 bases remaining between them. The germline CDR1 and CDR2 sequences are SGHVS and FQNEAQ. The CDR3 loop spans 15 amino acids. The CDR3 loop reads CASSLGTGNTGELFF. The CDR3 DNA reads as TGTGCCAGCAGCTTAGGAACGGGAAACACCGGGGAGCTGTTTTTT.

This clonotype was observed at least ten times. The CDR3, as DNA: TGTGCCAGCAGCGGACAGGGTGCACGGGAGCAGTACTTC. Translation gives CASSGQGAREQYF. This chain links TRBV27 with TRBJ2-7, with 8 nucleotides matching TRBD1. This CDR3 is built from 13 residues. V lost 6 bases and J lost 7; bases outside the gene matches: 8. The germline gives CDR1 MNHEY, CDR2 SMNVEV (reference sequence).